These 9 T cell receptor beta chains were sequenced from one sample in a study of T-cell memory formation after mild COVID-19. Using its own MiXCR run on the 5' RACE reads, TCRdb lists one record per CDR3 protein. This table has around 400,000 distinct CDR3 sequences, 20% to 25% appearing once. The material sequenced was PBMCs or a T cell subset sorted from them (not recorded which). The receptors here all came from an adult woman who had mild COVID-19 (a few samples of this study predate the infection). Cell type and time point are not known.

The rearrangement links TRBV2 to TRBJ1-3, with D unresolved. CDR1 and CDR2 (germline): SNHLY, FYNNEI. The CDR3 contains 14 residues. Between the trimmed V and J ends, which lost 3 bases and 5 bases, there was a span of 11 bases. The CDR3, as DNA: TGTGCCAGCAGTGATAAGGGCGCTCGAAACACCATATATTTT. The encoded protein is CASSDKGARNTIYF.

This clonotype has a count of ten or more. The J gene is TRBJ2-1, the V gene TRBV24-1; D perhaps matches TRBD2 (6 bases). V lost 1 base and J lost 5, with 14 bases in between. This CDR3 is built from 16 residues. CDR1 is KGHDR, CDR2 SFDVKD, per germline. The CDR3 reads CATSDLGSGRNNEQFF. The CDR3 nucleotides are TGTGCCACCAGTGATTTAGGCAGTGGGAGGAACAATGAGCAGTTCTTC.

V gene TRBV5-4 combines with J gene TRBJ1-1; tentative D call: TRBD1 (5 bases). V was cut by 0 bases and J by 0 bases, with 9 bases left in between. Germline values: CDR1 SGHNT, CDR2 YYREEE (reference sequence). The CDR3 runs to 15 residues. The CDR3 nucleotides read TGTGCCAGCAGCTTGGTTTCAGGGTTGAACACTGAAGCTTTCTTT. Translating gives CASSLVSGLNTEAFF. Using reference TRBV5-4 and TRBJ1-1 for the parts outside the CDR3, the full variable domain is ETGVTQSPTHLIKTRGQQVTLRCSSQSGHNTVSWYQQALGQGPQFIFQYYREEENGRGNFPPRFSGLQFPNYSSELNVNALELDDSALYLCASSLVSGLNTEAFFGQGTRLTVV.

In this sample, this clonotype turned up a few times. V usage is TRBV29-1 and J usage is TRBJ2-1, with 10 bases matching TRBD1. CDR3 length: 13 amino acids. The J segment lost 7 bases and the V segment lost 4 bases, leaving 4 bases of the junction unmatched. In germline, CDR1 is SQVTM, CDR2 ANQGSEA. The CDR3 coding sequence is TGCAGCGTTGGACAGGGGGCGAGGAATGAGCAGTTCTTC. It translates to CSVGQGARNEQFF.

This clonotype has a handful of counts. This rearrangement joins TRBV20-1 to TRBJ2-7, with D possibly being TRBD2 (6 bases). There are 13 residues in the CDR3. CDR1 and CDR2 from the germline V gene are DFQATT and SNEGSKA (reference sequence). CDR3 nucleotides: TGCAAAGCTAGAGTGGGACTTCCTACGAAGGAGTACTTC. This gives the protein CKARVGLPTKEYF.

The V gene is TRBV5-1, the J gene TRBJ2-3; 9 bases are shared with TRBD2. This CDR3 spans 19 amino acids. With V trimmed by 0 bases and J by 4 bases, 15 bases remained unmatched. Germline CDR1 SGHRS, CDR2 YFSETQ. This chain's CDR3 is CASSLAAGGAHGRPDTQYF. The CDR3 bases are TGCGCCAGCAGCTTGGCCGCGGGGGGGGCCCATGGGCGGCCAGATACGCAGTATTTT.

DNA of the CDR3: TGTGCCAGCAGTTACACACAGGGGGTAACTGAAGCTTTCTTT. Amino acid sequence: CASSYTQGVTEAFF. V usage is TRBV12-3 or TRBV12-4 and J usage is TRBJ1-1, with 8 nucleotides matching TRBD1. The CDR3 totals 14 residues. Trimming cost V 4 bases and J 5 bases; bases outside gene matches: 6.

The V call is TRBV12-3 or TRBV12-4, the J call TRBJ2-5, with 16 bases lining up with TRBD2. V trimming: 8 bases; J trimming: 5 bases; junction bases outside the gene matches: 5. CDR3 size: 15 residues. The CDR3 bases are TGTGCCAGCGAAACGGGACTAGCGGGAGGGGAGACCCAGTACTTC. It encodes CASETGLAGGETQYF.

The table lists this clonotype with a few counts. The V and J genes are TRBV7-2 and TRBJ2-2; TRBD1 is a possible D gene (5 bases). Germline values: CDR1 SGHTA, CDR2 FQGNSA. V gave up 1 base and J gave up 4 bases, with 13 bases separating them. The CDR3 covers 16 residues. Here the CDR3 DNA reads TGTGCCAGCAGCTTAGAAGGGGCAAGCCCCACCGGGGAGCTGTTTTTT. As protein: CASSLEGASPTGELFF. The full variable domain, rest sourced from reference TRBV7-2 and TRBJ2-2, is GAGVSQSPSNKVTEKGKDVELRCDPISGHTALYWYRQSLGQGLEFLIYFQGNSAPDKSGLPSDRFSAERTGGSVSTLTIQRTQQEDSAVYLCASSLEGASPTGELFFGEGSRLTVL.